These 30 T cell receptor beta chains originate from one sample sequenced in a study of blood T cells in healthy people across ages. PCR was performed a second time for 7 to 11 cycles using a sample-barcoded 5' primer and a J-beta primer mix. Each CDR3 protein is one row after TCRdb ran MiXCR on the 5' RACE reads. The data contain some 900,000 distinct CDR3 sequences, around 49% of them singletons. The sequenced sample was blood. These receptors all stem from a man aged 25 to 40 in good health.

This chain connects TRBV7-9 to TRBJ2-5; no definite D call. V lost 0 bases, J lost 11 bases, and 13 bases lay in between. CDR3 length: 13 residues. Per the germline V gene, CDR1 is SEHNR and CDR2 is FQNEAQ (reference sequence). The CDR3 is CASSLAPSNEQYF. CDR3 coding DNA: TGTGCCAGCAGCTTAGCTCCCAGCAATGAGCAGTACTTC.

The chain uses TRBV7-2 and TRBJ2-4, with 9 bases that match TRBD2. Germline CDR1 SGHTA, CDR2 FQGNSA. V was clipped by 5 bases and J by 2 bases; unmatched bases: 7. The CDR3 consists of 16 residues. CDR3 nucleotides: TGTGCCAGCAGCCCCCGGCTAGCGGGGACCAAAAACATTCAGTACTTC. It is translated as CASSPRLAGTKNIQYF. The full variable domain, with the rest looked up from reference TRBV7-2 and TRBJ2-4, is GAGVSQSPSNKVTEKGKDVELRCDPISGHTALYWYRQSLGQGLEFLIYFQGNSAPDKSGLPSDRFSAERTGGSVSTLTIQRTQQEDSAVYLCASSPRLAGTKNIQYFGAGTRLSVL.

The CDR3 loop reads CSARDGGADYEQYF. CDR3 in DNA: TGCAGTGCTAGAGATGGTGGTGCGGACTACGAGCAGTACTTC. The chain uses TRBV20-1 and TRBJ2-5; no clear D gene. Near its end, the DNA agrees better with TRBJ2-7, so the J call may be wrong. CDR3 length equals 14 residues. Germline lookup yields CDR1 DFQATT and CDR2 SNEGSKA (reference sequence).

This clonotype showed up just a few times. V is TRBV12-3 or TRBV12-4 and J is TRBJ2-5; no definite D call. Deletions cut 3 bases from V and 2 bases from J, with 10 bases between. This CDR3 is 14 amino acids long. The CDR3 sequence: CASSFRSRQETQYF. The CDR3, as DNA: TGTGCCAGCAGTTTCAGATCCCGTCAAGAGACCCAGTACTTC.

The chain carries TRBV28 and TRBJ2-3, with D possibly TRBD2 on 5 matching bases. This CDR3 region has 14 residues. Germline V gives CDR1 MDHEN, CDR2 SYDVKM. With 5 bases removed from V and 6 bases from J, the gap between germline ends came to 15 bases. CDR3 DNA sequence: TGTGCCAGCAGTGTGCAGGACTTGGTGGATACGCAGTATTTT. As protein: CASSVQDLVDTQYF.

This clonotype was picked up a small number of times. Written as DNA, the CDR3 is TGTGCCAGCAGTGAATCTCTTTCGACAGCCAGTTATGGCTACACCTTC. This sequence encodes CASSESLSTASYGYTF. J is TRBJ1-2 and V is TRBV2, with D perhaps TRBD1 (5 bases). The CDR3 is made up of 16 amino acids. The V end was cut by 2 bases, the J end by 5 bases, with 18 bases between. Germline V gene lookup returns CDR1 SNHLY and CDR2 FYNNEI.

CDR3 in DNA: TGTGCCAGCAGCGCCGGACTAGCGGGACCGTTCTTC. Its translation is CASSAGLAGPFF. The genes are TRBV9 and TRBJ2-1; 12 nucleotides align to TRBD2. CDR1 and CDR2 from the germline V gene are SGDLS and YYNGEE. The CDR3 contains 12 residues. The V and J ends lost 3 bases and 15 bases, in that order; junction bases with no gene match: 4.

This clonotype occurred a few times. The chain is built from TRBV12-3 or TRBV12-4 and TRBJ2-5; 11 bases agree with TRBD1. This CDR3 has 15 amino acids. Trimming at V came to 4 bases and at J to 5 bases, leaving 6 bases not matched to a gene. This chain's CDR3 is CASSSRTGGSETQYF. The CDR3 DNA is TGTGCCAGCAGTTCTCGGACAGGGGGCTCGGAGACCCAGTACTTC.

This clonotype occurred a few times. The chain uses TRBV6-6 and TRBJ1-6; D is unclear. Per the germline V gene, CDR1 is MNHNY and CDR2 is SVGAGI (reference sequence). This CDR3 has 14 residues. V was pared by 0 bases and J by 6 bases, with 6 bases between. The CDR3 DNA sequence: TGTGCCAGCAGTTACTCAGGCTCTAATTCACCCCTCCACTTT. It is translated as CASSYSGSNSPLHF.

The chain is built from TRBV10-3 and TRBJ2-5; TRBD1 is a possible D gene (5 bases). The J call is uncertain, as TRBJ2-7 better fits the DNA end. This CDR3 is 13 amino acids long. The V gene's germline CDR1 is ENHRY and CDR2 SYGVKD. CDR3 sequence: CAISGTLPYEQYF. The CDR3 DNA sequence: TGTGCCATCAGTGGGACATTGCCTTACGAGCAGTACTTC.

The table lists this clonotype with a few counts. The chain links TRBV3-1 to TRBJ2-7; D unresolved. Germline CDR1 is LGHDT and CDR2 is YNNKEL (reference sequence). The CDR3 totals 16 residues. Trimming stripped 0 bases from V and 2 bases from J, with 14 bases between. As DNA, the CDR3 is TGTGCCAGCAGCCAAGAACGCATGACTGACACCTACGAGCAGTACTTC. Residues: CASSQERMTDTYEQYF.

The chain joins TRBV4-2 to TRBJ1-5; TRBD1 matches 7 bases. The CDR3 is made up of 13 amino acids. V dropped 1 base and J dropped 9; count of bases not matched to a gene: 3. Germline V gene lookup returns CDR1 LGHNA and CDR2 YNFKEQ. CDR3 DNA sequence: TGTGCCAGCAGCCAAGGGACAGGTTGGCCCCAGCATTTT. Translation: CASSQGTGWPQHF.

The table lists this clonotype with a few counts. The chain carries TRBV27 and TRBJ1-4; no definite D call. The V and J ends lost 3 bases and 4 bases respectively, with 12 bases between them. CDR3 length equals 15 residues. CDR1 and CDR2 from the germline V gene are MNHEY and SMNVEV (reference sequence). CDR3: CASSFKAASNEKLFF. CDR3 DNA sequence: TGTGCCAGCAGTTTTAAGGCAGCGAGTAATGAAAAACTGTTTTTT.

This chain connects TRBV20-1 to TRBJ2-1; TRBD2 might be the D (6 bases). The CDR3 covers 11 residues. V gave up 4 bases and J gave up 10 bases, with 11 bases separating them. Germline V lookup: CDR1 DFQATT, CDR2 SNEGSKA (reference sequence). This chain's CDR3 is CSATTRAEQFF. As DNA, the CDR3 is TGCAGTGCTACGACTAGGGCCGAGCAGTTCTTC.

This clonotype was picked up many times. The gene calls are TRBV3-1 and TRBJ2-1; the match to TRBD1 covers 8 bases. The CDR3 is 15 residues long. J was trimmed by 8 bases and V by 2 bases; bases with no gene match: 8. CDR1 and CDR2 (germline): LGHDT, YNNKEL (reference sequence). DNA for the CDR3: TGTGCCAGCAGCCAAACCCTCAGGGGGCTGTATGAGCAGTTCTTC. This encodes CASSQTLRGLYEQFF.

The chain has TRBV6-2 or TRBV6-3 and TRBJ2-1, with D uncertain. The CDR3 consists of 14 residues. The V gene's germline CDR1 is MNHEY and CDR2 SVGEGT. V was trimmed by 7 bases and J by 7 bases, leaving 17 bases between them. The CDR3 protein is CASIPKLVGNEQFF. CDR3 nucleotide sequence: TGTGCCAGCATCCCGAAACTGGTCGGGAATGAGCAGTTCTTC.

This chain connects TRBV6-1 to TRBJ2-5, with D perhaps TRBD1 or TRBD2 (5 bases each). The V gene's germline CDR1 is MNHNS and CDR2 SASEGT. The CDR3 is made up of 14 amino acids. Deletions cut 11 bases from V and 11 bases from J, with 27 bases between. CDR3: CAGDSGTVNNEQYF. In nucleotides, the CDR3 is TGTGCCGGAGATTCCGGGACGGTGAACAATGAGCAGTACTTC.

The chain couples TRBV10-3 to TRBJ2-4; TRBD1 aligns across 11 bases. The J call may be mistaken, given a closer DNA end match to TRBJ2-7. The germline V gene encodes CDR1 ENHRY and CDR2 SYGVKD. The CDR3 contains 14 residues. CDR3 sequence: CAISGTGGSYEQYF. CDR3 DNA sequence: TGTGCCATCAGCGGGACAGGGGGTTCCTACGAGCAGTACTTC.

This chain connects TRBV4-2 to TRBJ2-5; 10 positions match TRBD1. Germline V gene data show CDR1 as LGHNA and CDR2 as YNFKEQ. Losses at the gene ends were 6 bases for V and 11 bases for J; bases not matched to a gene: 18. The CDR3 is made up of 16 amino acids. The CDR3 DNA reads as TGTGCCAGCAGTCTTTCCGGGACAGGGGCCTACAATGAGCAGTACTTC. This sequence encodes CASSLSGTGAYNEQYF.

The V and J genes are TRBV27 and TRBJ2-3, with 7 bases matching TRBD1. The germline V gene encodes CDR1 MNHEY and CDR2 SMNVEV (reference sequence). With V trimmed by 5 bases and J by 2 bases, 13 bases remained unmatched. The CDR3 runs 17 residues. The CDR3 DNA reads TGTGCCAGCAGTCTTACACAGGGGTCGCTGCACACAGATACGCAGTATTTT. It yields the protein CASSLTQGSLHTDTQYF.

This clonotype has a handful of counts. This chain links TRBV4-3 with TRBJ1-1; unclear D gene. V was trimmed by 0 bases and J by 5 bases, leaving 10 bases between them. Germline CDR1 and CDR2: LGHNA and YSLEER. The length of the CDR3 is 14 residues. CDR3 residues: CASSQEVEYTEAFF. The CDR3 nucleotides read TGCGCCAGCAGCCAAGAGGTGGAGTATACTGAAGCTTTCTTT.

This clonotype came up a few times. The J gene is TRBJ2-5, the V gene TRBV6-5; TRBD1 agrees at 8 bases. This CDR3 is 13 amino acids long. The junction had 11 bases not matched to a gene; V was cut back by 6 bases and J by 11 bases. Germline V gene data show CDR1 as MNHEY and CDR2 as SVGAGI. The CDR3 coding sequence is TGTGCCAGCAGCCCGGACAGGGATCGTGAGCAGTACTTC. Its protein product is CASSPDRDREQYF.

V usage is TRBV14 and J usage is TRBJ2-1; TRBD2 might be the D (6 bases). The CDR3 loop spans 13 amino acids. Trimming took 1 base from V and 9 from J, leaving 10 bases between them. The germline V gene encodes CDR1 SGHDN and CDR2 FVKESK. This CDR3 reads CASSQGEAAEQFF. The CDR3 bases are TGTGCCAGCAGCCAAGGGGAGGCCGCTGAGCAGTTCTTC.

Turning to this clonotype: A much larger clone differs from this one at a single base, so this may be a read error. V gene TRBV3-1 combines with J gene TRBJ1-2, with a possible D match to TRBD1 (5 bases). CDR3 size: 14 residues. CDR1 and CDR2 from the germline V gene are LGHDT and YNNKEL (reference sequence). The CDR3 sequence is CAGSQGRGLYGYTF. In DNA, the CDR3 is TGTGCCGGCAGCCAAGGTAGGGGCCTGTATGGCTACACCTTC.

The V and J genes are TRBV5-1 and TRBJ1-1, with 10 bases aligning to TRBD1. The CDR3 is made up of 16 amino acids. V dropped 2 bases and J dropped 3; count of bases not matched to a gene: 7. The germline V gene encodes CDR1 SGHRS and CDR2 YFSETQ. This chain's CDR3 is CASSFRDRGRDTEAFF. CDR3 DNA sequence: TGCGCCAGCAGCTTCCGGGACAGGGGTCGGGACACTGAAGCTTTCTTT.

This clonotype turned up a few times. The CDR3 loop is CASSHGTSGQYEQYF. The CDR3 nucleotides are TGCGCCAGCAGCCACGGGACTAGCGGACAATACGAGCAGTACTTC. The chain combines TRBV4-1 with TRBJ2-7, with 11 bases that match TRBD2. Losses at the gene ends were 3 bases for V and 4 bases for J; bases not matched to a gene: 5. The CDR3 runs 15 residues. Germline CDR1 and CDR2: MGHRA and YSYEKL.

V gene TRBV5-1 combines with J gene TRBJ2-2; 14 positions agree with TRBD2. Germline CDR1 SGHRS, CDR2 YFSETQ. The CDR3 loop spans 18 amino acids. J gave up 1 base and V 4 bases, and 6 bases lay outside the gene matches. DNA for the CDR3: TGCGCCAGCAGCCCGCGGACTAGCGGGGGGCAGAACACCGGGGAGCTGTTTTTT. Its protein is CASSPRTSGGQNTGELFF.

This clonotype was found many times. CDR3 nucleotides: TGTGCCAGCAGCTTAATCGGGACAGCAAACTCTGGGGCCAACGTCCTGACTTTC. It yields the protein CASSLIGTANSGANVLTF. The chain links TRBV7-2 to TRBJ2-6; 7 positions agree with TRBD1. Unmatched junction bases numbered 7, after V lost 2 bases and J lost 0 bases. CDR3 size: 18 residues. Per germline, CDR1 SGHTA and CDR2 FQGNSA.

This clonotype was detected a few times. The rearrangement uses TRBV20-1 and TRBJ2-6, with D hard to call. Germline CDR1 reads DFQATT; CDR2 reads SNEGSKA (reference sequence). CDR3 length: 15 residues. Trimming shortened V by 0 bases and J by 3 bases, and 9 bases separated the two germline ends. The CDR3 sequence: CSARDHLGGANVLTF. CDR3 sequence (DNA): TGCAGTGCTAGAGATCACCTCGGTGGGGCCAACGTCCTGACTTTC.

This clonotype has ten or more counts. The genes are TRBV29-1 and TRBJ2-7, with D perhaps TRBD2 (6 bases). Germline CDR1 is SQVTM and CDR2 is ANQGSEA. This CDR3 region has 11 residues. V was pared by 3 bases and J by 7 bases, with 10 bases between. DNA for the CDR3: TGCAGCGTTGACCGGGGGTGTGAGCAGTACTTC. Translation: CSVDRGCEQYF.